This T cell receptor beta chain was sequenced for a study of blood T cell repertoires in COVID-19. Overall study context: Acute and convalescent COVID-19 samples came from the United States, Italy and Spain.

Measured with immunoSEQ multiplex PCR; TCRdb has only the in-frame clones, and not every one. Here the sample spans about 150,000 clones, roughly 80% being singletons. V was pared by 1 base and J by 2 bases, with 19 bases between. The germline CDR1 and CDR2 sequences are LGHNA and YSLEER. CDR3 length: 18 amino acids. The TCR was taken from a woman aged 40 to 50 with active or convalescent COVID-19. Sequencing was performed on peripheral blood. The chain has TRBV4-3 and TRBJ2-3; D is uncertain. The CDR3 DNA follows: TGCGCCAGCAGCCAAGGATATCGACTGCGGTCCTCCACAGATACGCAGTATTTT. As protein: CASSQGYRLRSSTDTQYF.